This TCR beta chain was recorded in a study of shared clonotypes between healthy human individuals. Study background: Aged between 18 and 49, the donors were a couple of women and a few men.

The assay ran at deep level. PCR replicates performed on unsorted PBMC used roughly 300 ng DNA, 28,000 or so T cell genomes. TCRdb's table, derived via immunoSEQ multiplex PCR, lists solely in-frame clones and lacks some. This sample has approximately 500,000 clones; around 74% occur once, and the top ten carry about an eighth. V lost 4 bases to trimming and J lost 4 bases, with 13 bases between them. Per germline, CDR1 GTSNPN and CDR2 SVGIG (reference sequence). This CDR3 has 14 amino acids. This clone was observed a handful of times. Each donor was a Caucasian adult residing in Nashville, Tennessee. Sequencing was performed on PBMCs. This sequence originates from a woman between 40 and 55 years old in good health. Some clones in this sample may be carry-over from other donors' samples. The genes are TRBV30 and TRBJ1-4; TRBD1 might be the D (5 bases). The CDR3 reads CAWNRGGGNEKLFF. CDR3 nucleotide sequence: TGTGCCTGGAACCGTGGGGGGGGTAATGAAAAACTGTTTTTT.